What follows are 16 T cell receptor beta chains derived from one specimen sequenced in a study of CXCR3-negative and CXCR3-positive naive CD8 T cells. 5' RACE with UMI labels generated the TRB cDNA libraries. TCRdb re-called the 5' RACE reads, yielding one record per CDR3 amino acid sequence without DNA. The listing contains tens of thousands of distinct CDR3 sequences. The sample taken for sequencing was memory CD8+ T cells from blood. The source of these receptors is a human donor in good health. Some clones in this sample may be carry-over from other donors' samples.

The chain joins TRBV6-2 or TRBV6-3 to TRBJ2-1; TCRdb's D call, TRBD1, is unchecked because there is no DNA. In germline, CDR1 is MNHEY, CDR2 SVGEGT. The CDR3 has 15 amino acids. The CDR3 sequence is CASSSGTGVYNEQFF.

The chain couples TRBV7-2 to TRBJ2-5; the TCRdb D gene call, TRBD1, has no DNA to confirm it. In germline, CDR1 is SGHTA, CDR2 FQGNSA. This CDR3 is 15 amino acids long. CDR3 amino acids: CASSPGAALRETQYF.

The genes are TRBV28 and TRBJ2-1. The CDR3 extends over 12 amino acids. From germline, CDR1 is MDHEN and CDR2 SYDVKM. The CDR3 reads CASTQTRNEQFF.

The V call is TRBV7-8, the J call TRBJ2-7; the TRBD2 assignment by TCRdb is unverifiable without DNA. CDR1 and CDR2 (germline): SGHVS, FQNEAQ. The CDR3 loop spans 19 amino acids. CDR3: CASSQAGTSGDPPNYEQYF.

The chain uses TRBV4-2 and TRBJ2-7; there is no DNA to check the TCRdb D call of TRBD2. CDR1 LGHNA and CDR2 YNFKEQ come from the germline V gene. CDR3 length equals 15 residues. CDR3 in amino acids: CASSAPSASSYEQYF.

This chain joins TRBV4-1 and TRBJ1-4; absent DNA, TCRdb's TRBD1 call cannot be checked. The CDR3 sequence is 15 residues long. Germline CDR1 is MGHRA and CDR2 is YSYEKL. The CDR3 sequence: CASSQGGPGDEKLFF.

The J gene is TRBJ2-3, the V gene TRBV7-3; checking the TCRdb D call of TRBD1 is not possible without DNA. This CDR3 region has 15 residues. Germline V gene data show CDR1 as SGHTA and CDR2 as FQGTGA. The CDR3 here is CASSPLGSGTDTQYF.

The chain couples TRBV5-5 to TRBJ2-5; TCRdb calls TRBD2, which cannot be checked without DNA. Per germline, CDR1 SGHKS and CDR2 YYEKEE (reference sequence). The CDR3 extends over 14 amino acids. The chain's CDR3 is CASSYSDLQETQYF.

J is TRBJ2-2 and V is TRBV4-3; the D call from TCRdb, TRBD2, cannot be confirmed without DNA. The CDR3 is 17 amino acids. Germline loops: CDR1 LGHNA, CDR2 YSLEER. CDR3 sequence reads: CASSSRLAGQPTGELFF.

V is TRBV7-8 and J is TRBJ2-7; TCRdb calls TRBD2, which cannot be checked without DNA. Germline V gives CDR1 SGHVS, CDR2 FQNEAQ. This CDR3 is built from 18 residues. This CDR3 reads CASSLAEPEREGNYEQYF.

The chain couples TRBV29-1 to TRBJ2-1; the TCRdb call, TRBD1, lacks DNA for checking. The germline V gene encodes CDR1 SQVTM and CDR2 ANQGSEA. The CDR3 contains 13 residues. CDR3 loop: CSVLGTGFHEQFF.

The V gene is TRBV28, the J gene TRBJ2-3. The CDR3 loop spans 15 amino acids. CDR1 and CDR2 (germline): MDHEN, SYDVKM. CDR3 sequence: CASSFSLGDTDAQYF.

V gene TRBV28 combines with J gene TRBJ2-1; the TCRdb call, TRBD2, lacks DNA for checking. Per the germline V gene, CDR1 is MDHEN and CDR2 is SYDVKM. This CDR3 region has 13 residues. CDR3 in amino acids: CASASGEGGEQFF.

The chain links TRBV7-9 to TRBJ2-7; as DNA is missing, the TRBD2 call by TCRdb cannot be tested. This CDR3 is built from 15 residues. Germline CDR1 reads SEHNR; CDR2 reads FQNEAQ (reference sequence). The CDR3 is CASSLDSSGDYEQYF.

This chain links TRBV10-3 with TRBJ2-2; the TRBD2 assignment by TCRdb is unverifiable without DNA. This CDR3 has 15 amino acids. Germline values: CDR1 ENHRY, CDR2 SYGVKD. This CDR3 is CAISPDGEVVGELFF.

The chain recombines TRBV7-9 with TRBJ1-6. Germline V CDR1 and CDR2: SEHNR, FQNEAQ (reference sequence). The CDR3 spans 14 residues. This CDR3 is CASRPTSDNSPLHF.